The 30 T cell receptor beta chains below were found in one sample sequenced in a study of CD8 T cells in ankylosing spondylitis. TCRdb itself ran the 5' RACE reads through MiXCR, one entry per CDR3 protein. The data hold around 480,000 distinct CDR3 sequences, with roughly 18% observed a single time. These TCRs are of unknown antigen specificity. Study conclusions and caveats: Seemingly characteristic of ankylosing spondylitis blood was a TCR beta motif consisting of eight highly homologous variants.

The sequencing input was blood, either unsorted or a sorted T cell fraction (not recorded which). These receptors all come from a male donor with ankylosing spondylitis.

This clonotype was seen only a few times. The rearrangement links TRBV4-1 to TRBJ1-1; no clear D. Germline loops: CDR1 MGHRA, CDR2 YSYEKL. The CDR3 loop spans 15 amino acids. V lost 4 bases and J lost 3, with 15 bases in between. The CDR3 nucleotides read TGCGCCAGCAGCCGTGCGAGAGGCTGGGACACTGAAGCTTTCTTT. Translating gives CASSRARGWDTEAFF.

This clonotype was counted between two and nine times. V gene TRBV13 combines with J gene TRBJ2-1; 8 nucleotides agree with TRBD2. Germline values: CDR1 PRHDT, CDR2 FYEKMQ (reference sequence). The CDR3 is 17 residues long. V lost 5 bases, J lost 2 bases, and 11 bases stayed unmatched. The CDR3 sequence is CASSPKRGREAYNEQFF. The CDR3 region has the DNA TGTGCCAGCAGCCCAAAACGAGGGCGGGAGGCCTACAATGAGCAGTTCTTC.

This clonotype was seen once. The rearrangement uses TRBV2 and TRBJ2-3; 9 nucleotides align to TRBD1. There are 15 residues in the CDR3. Germline trimming cut 7 bases from V and 0 bases from J; bases unmatched to any gene: 5. Germline V gives CDR1 SNHLY, CDR2 FYNNEI. Here the CDR3 reads CASNGQGLSTDTQYF. In nucleotides, the CDR3 is TGTGCCAGCAATGGACAGGGGCTAAGCACAGATACGCAGTATTTT.

In its sample, this clonotype was seen many times. V is TRBV12-3 or TRBV12-4 and J is TRBJ2-7, with 12 bases fitting TRBD2. This CDR3 contains 15 residues. V lost 5 bases, J lost 5 bases, and 7 bases stayed unmatched. In DNA, the CDR3 is TGTGCCAGCAGTCCAGGACTAGCGGGACCGCACGAGCAGTACTTC. It yields the protein CASSPGLAGPHEQYF.

This chain uses TRBV4-3 with TRBJ2-1; TRBD2 matches 10 bases. V lost 0 bases and J lost 0; bases outside the gene matches: 8. Germline loops: CDR1 LGHNA, CDR2 YSLEER. The CDR3 is 19 amino acids. DNA for the CDR3: TGCGCCAGCAGCCAAGATCCCCTAGCGGGAGCGCTCTCCTACAATGAGCAGTTCTTC. It encodes CASSQDPLAGALSYNEQFF.

This clonotype came up a few times. The chain combines TRBV2 with TRBJ1-5; possibly TRBD1 for D (5 bases). V lost 3 bases and J 2 bases, leaving 11 bases between the germline ends. Germline CDR1 reads SNHLY; CDR2 reads FYNNEI. This CDR3 has 15 amino acids. The CDR3 loop reads CASSEQGYGNQPQHF. DNA for the CDR3: TGTGCCAGCAGTGAGCAGGGATACGGCAATCAGCCCCAGCATTTT.

The CDR3 loop reads CASSPLGAPPGTDTQYF. CDR3 nucleotide sequence: TGTGCCAGCAGCCCCTTAGGGGCACCCCCTGGCACAGATACGCAGTATTTT. This chain links TRBV3-1 with TRBJ2-3; D perhaps matches TRBD1 (5 bases). CDR1 LGHDT and CDR2 YNNKEL come from the germline V gene (reference sequence). The CDR3 covers 17 residues. Trimming pared 4 bases from V and 1 base from J, leaving 18 bases between.

This clonotype was seen only a few times. The chain has TRBV7-2 and TRBJ2-5, with TRBD2 as a possible D gene (6 bases). V lost 3 bases to trimming and J lost 9 bases, with 14 bases between them. The CDR3 covers 13 residues. Germline CDR1 reads SGHTA; CDR2 reads FQGNSA. The CDR3 sequence: CASSFVPERAQYF. CDR3 sequence (DNA): TGTGCCAGCAGCTTCGTCCCGGAGCGGGCCCAGTACTTC.

This clonotype was detected a few times. The chain combines TRBV12-3 or TRBV12-4 with TRBJ2-7, with TRBD1 as a possible D gene (6 bases). The CDR3 runs to 15 residues. The V end lost 6 bases, the J end lost 0 bases, and 15 bases lay between the germline ends. CDR3 bases: TGTGCCAGCAGACTGGGGGCTTTGAGCTCCTACGAGCAGTACTTC. This sequence encodes CASRLGALSSYEQYF.

This clonotype was observed a handful of times. This sequence joins TRBV5-1 and TRBJ2-7; no definite D call. The CDR3 is 14 residues long. CDR1 and CDR2 (germline): SGHRS, YFSETQ. V lost 0 bases and J lost 5, with 12 bases in between. The CDR3 DNA follows: TGCGCCAGCAGCTTGGATGCCAGGCAGAACGAGCAGTACTTC. This translates into CASSLDARQNEQYF.

The sample holds a few counts of this clonotype. This sequence joins TRBV25-1 and TRBJ1-2; D may be TRBD1 (6 bases). This CDR3 region has 16 residues. V was shortened by 2 bases and J by 4 bases, with 17 bases between the two germline ends. Germline V gene lookup returns CDR1 MGHDK and CDR2 SYGVNS. This CDR3 reads CASSEARGQAFYGYTF. The CDR3 DNA follows: TGTGCCAGCAGTGAAGCCCGGGGACAAGCCTTCTATGGCTACACCTTC.

This clonotype turned up a few times. This chain links TRBV10-3 with TRBJ1-5; tentatively, D is TRBD1 (6 bases). The CDR3 totals 15 residues. Per germline, CDR1 ENHRY and CDR2 SYGVKD. The V gene lost 0 bases and the J gene lost 4 bases, with 10 bases spanning the gap. The CDR3 reads CAISESAQGNQPQHF. In DNA, the CDR3 is TGTGCCATCAGTGAGTCGGCACAGGGTAATCAGCCCCAGCATTTT.

The chain links TRBV12-3 or TRBV12-4 to TRBJ2-7, with TRBD1 matching over 7 bases. CDR3 length equals 13 residues. V lost 6 bases and J lost 3; bases outside the gene matches: 5. The CDR3 nucleotides read TGTGCCAGCAGCCATCCAGGGGGCTACGAGCAGTACTTC. It translates to CASSHPGGYEQYF.

The genes are TRBV29-1 and TRBJ2-3; the match to TRBD2 covers 13 bases. CDR1 and CDR2 from the germline V gene are SQVTM and ANQGSEA. The trim removed 4 bases at V and 0 bases at J, leaving 4 bases unmatched. This CDR3 comprises 16 residues. CDR3 in amino acids: CSVAVLAGGSTDTQYF. Here the CDR3 DNA reads TGCAGCGTTGCGGTACTAGCGGGAGGGAGCACAGATACGCAGTATTTT.

The chain links TRBV2 to TRBJ2-5, with a tentative D call TRBD2 (5 bases). Trimming shortened V by 3 bases and J by 1 base, and 6 bases separated the two germline ends. Germline V gives CDR1 SNHLY, CDR2 FYNNEI. The length of the CDR3 is 13 residues. This CDR3 is CASSELAQETQYF. CDR3 in DNA: TGTGCCAGCAGTGAGCTAGCCCAAGAGACCCAGTACTTC.

CDR3 protein: CAWRAGSDYGYTF. The CDR3 bases are TGTGCCTGGAGGGCTGGGAGTGACTATGGCTACACCTTC. The chain is built from TRBV30 and TRBJ1-2, with unresolved D. Germline CDR1 reads GTSNPN; CDR2 reads SVGIG (reference sequence). CDR3 length equals 13 residues. V lost 3 bases and J 3 bases, leaving 11 bases between the germline ends. Combining the CDR3 with reference TRBV30 and TRBJ1-2 gives the whole variable domain SQTIHQWPATLVQPVGSPLSLECTVEGTSNPNLYWYRQAAGRGLQLLFYSVGIGQISSEVPQNLSASRPQDRQFILSSKKLLLSDSGFYLCAWRAGSDYGYTFGSGTRLTVV.

This clonotype has only a few counts. The V call is TRBV20-1, the J call TRBJ2-1; 11 nucleotides agree with TRBD2. The CDR3 runs to 14 residues. J was trimmed by 9 bases and V by 5 bases; bases with no gene match: 9. Looked up from germline, CDR1 is DFQATT and CDR2 is SNEGSKA (reference sequence). CDR3 region: CSAPGTSGLGEQFF. For the CDR3, the DNA is TGCAGTGCTCCCGGGACTAGCGGCCTCGGTGAGCAGTTCTTC.

A few counts support this clonotype. The rearrangement joins TRBV6-5 to TRBJ2-1, with a possible D match to TRBD2 (5 bases). This CDR3 has 15 residues. The germline CDR1 and CDR2 sequences are MNHEY and SVGAGI. V was trimmed by 0 bases and J by 3 bases, leaving 9 bases between them. CDR3 protein: CASSYSSGNYNEQFF. For the CDR3, the DNA is TGTGCCAGCAGTTACTCGTCGGGGAACTACAATGAGCAGTTCTTC.

This clonotype showed up many times. The chain has TRBV20-1 and TRBJ2-6; 7 bases align to TRBD2. The CDR3 is 17 amino acids. In germline, CDR1 is DFQATT, CDR2 SNEGSKA (reference sequence). V shed 6 bases, J shed 0 bases, and the junction held 11 bases outside the gene matches. The CDR3 DNA reads TGCAGTGCCCCACGGGGCGGGAGAGCCTCTGGGGCCAACGTCCTGACTTTC. Translation: CSAPRGGRASGANVLTF.

This clonotype was picked up a small number of times. This chain uses TRBV5-1 with TRBJ2-2, with 7 positions matching TRBD1. Per germline, CDR1 SGHRS and CDR2 YFSETQ. Unmatched junction bases numbered 4, after V lost 4 bases and J lost 1 base. This CDR3 region has 15 residues. CDR3 region: CASSTDRKNTGELFF. CDR3 sequence (DNA): TGCGCCAGCAGCACGGACAGGAAGAACACCGGGGAGCTGTTTTTT.

This clonotype was picked up a small number of times. V is TRBV28 and J is TRBJ1-5; D not certain. This CDR3 is built from 12 residues. Germline loops: CDR1 MDHEN, CDR2 SYDVKM. Trimming left V 6 bases short and J 6 bases short, with 9 bases between. CDR3 nucleotide sequence: TGTGCCAGCAGCCCCCCGAGTCAGCCCCAGCATTTT. Translating gives CASSPPSQPQHF.

The genes are TRBV9 and TRBJ2-1, with 10 bases fitting TRBD2. CDR1 and CDR2 from the germline V gene are SGDLS and YYNGEE. V lost 3 bases and J lost 6; bases outside the gene matches: 3. This CDR3 has 14 amino acids. In nucleotides, the CDR3 is TGTGCCAGCAGCGCGCCTAGCGGGAGCAATGAGCAGTTCTTC. This sequence encodes CASSAPSGSNEQFF.

The table lists this clonotype with a count of one. V usage is TRBV5-6 and J usage is TRBJ2-7; TRBD2 matches 10 bases. J lost 5 bases, V lost 4 bases, and 9 bases had no gene match. Germline V gene lookup returns CDR1 SGHDT and CDR2 YYEEEE. The CDR3 runs 15 residues. CDR3 loop: CASSLQTGLANEQYF. The CDR3 DNA reads TGTGCCAGCAGCCTGCAAACGGGACTAGCGAACGAGCAGTACTTC.

This rearrangement joins TRBV5-1 to TRBJ2-5; D call uncertain. The CDR3 length is 14 residues. Germline lookup yields CDR1 SGHRS and CDR2 YFSETQ. Between the trimmed V and J ends, which lost 4 bases and 3 bases, there was a span of 13 bases. The CDR3 nucleotides read TGCGCCAGCAGCGTTATGGAGATGAAAGAGACCCAGTACTTC. Translation gives CASSVMEMKETQYF.

This clonotype was observed many times. The J gene is TRBJ2-2, the V gene TRBV20-1; D unclear. This CDR3 has 15 amino acids. Trimming left V 0 bases short and J 3 bases short, with 11 bases between. Germline CDR1 is DFQATT and CDR2 is SNEGSKA (reference sequence). CDR3 residues: CSARDPRTHTGELFF. The CDR3 DNA reads as TGCAGTGCTAGAGATCCTCGTACCCACACCGGGGAGCTGTTTTTT.

The chain employs TRBV5-1 and TRBJ2-2, with 9 bases matching TRBD1. The CDR3 length is 15 residues. Germline CDR1 reads SGHRS; CDR2 reads YFSETQ. The V and J ends lost 4 bases and 8 bases, in that order; junction bases with no gene match: 9. CDR3 nucleotide sequence: TGCGCCAGCAGCGTCGGGACAGGGATTAAGGGGGAGCTGTTTTTT. As protein: CASSVGTGIKGELFF.

The V gene is TRBV12-3 or TRBV12-4, the J gene TRBJ1-1; possible D gene TRBD1, 6 bases. The V gene lost 7 bases and the J gene lost 1 base, with 13 bases spanning the gap. There are 14 residues in the CDR3. This CDR3 is CASTKGGWNTEAFF. As DNA, the CDR3 is TGTGCCAGCACTAAAGGGGGGTGGAACACTGAAGCTTTCTTT.

This clonotype was counted a few times. The chain is built from TRBV7-8 and TRBJ2-2, with a weak D call TRBD2 (7 bases). From germline, CDR1 is SGHVS and CDR2 FQNEAQ. The CDR3 loop spans 17 amino acids. Trimming pared 4 bases from V and 4 bases from J, leaving 19 bases between. CDR3 loop: CASSSRGGLRTTGELFF. As DNA, the CDR3 is TGTGCCAGCAGCTCAAGGGGGGGGCTGCGGACCACCGGGGAGCTGTTTTTT.

This clonotype has only a few counts. This chain links TRBV14 with TRBJ2-3, with 11 bases aligning to TRBD2. The ends lost 7 bases at V and 2 bases at J; junction bases unmatched: 17. The germline V gene has CDR1 SGHDN and CDR2 FVKESK. CDR3 length: 19 residues. As DNA, the CDR3 is TGTGCCAGCATCTCAACTAACGAGACTAGCGGGACTTCCACAGATACGCAGTATTTT. As protein: CASISTNETSGTSTDTQYF.

The chain has TRBV20-1 and TRBJ1-1; possibly TRBD1 for D (5 bases). The V end lost 6 bases, the J end lost 1 base, and 9 bases lay between the germline ends. Germline CDR1 and CDR2: DFQATT and SNEGSKA (reference sequence). The CDR3 loop spans 12 amino acids. The DNA for the CDR3 is TGCAGTGCAAAGACAGAGAACACTGAAGCTTTCTTT. Amino acids: CSAKTENTEAFF.